Sequencing of this T cell receptor beta chain was carried out in a study of blood T cell repertoires in COVID-19. Assignments of participants to cohorts depended upon their own reported clinical history. The germline V gene encodes CDR1 SGHNT and CDR2 YENEEA. Trimming at V came to 1 base and at J to 9 bases, leaving 9 bases not matched to a gene. CDR3 size: 16 residues. As processed by the authors: Cell counts per sample came from amplifying reference gene primers. Profiled with immunoSEQ multiplex PCR; TCRdb holds only in-frame clones, not every one. The V and J calls and clone size are taken from that table; D and trimming were inferred from the DNA. Among fewer than 300,000 clones, around nine tenths were seen once, and the ten largest hold about 1.1%.

Sequenced sample: PBMCs or T cells enriched from blood (not recorded which). This receptor was identified in a woman between 25 and 40 years old who had recovered from COVID-19. This chain uses TRBV11-3 with TRBJ2-1; TRBD2 aligns across 10 bases. CDR3 coding DNA: TGTGCCAGCAGCTTAGCCCTAGCGGGAGTCTTGGGTGAGCAGTTCTTC. This codes for CASSLALAGVLGEQFF.